Sequencing of this TCR beta chain was carried out in a study of T-cell memory formation after mild COVID-19. With respect to this clonotype: What it binds is unknown.

TCRdb reprocessed the 5' RACE reads via MiXCR and lists one record per CDR3 protein. There are 450,000 to 650,000 distinct CDR3 sequences in the sample; roughly 21% occur only once, and around 12% lies in the top ten. V shed 0 bases, J shed 9 bases, and the junction held 5 bases outside the gene matches. This CDR3 is built from 14 residues. The germline V gene encodes CDR1 SGHRS and CDR2 YFSETQ. Notes on the study in general: Among clones contracting day 15 to 85, CD4/CD8 was balanced, whereas later expanders leaned CD4+. Several responding clones turned up in pre-infection memory, indicating that cross-reactive memory may have taken part.

The sequence was collected from an adult woman who had mild COVID-19 (a few samples of this study predate the infection). Cell type and time point are not known. V is TRBV5-1 and J is TRBJ1-2; 10 bases line up with TRBD1. The specimen was PBMCs or a T cell subset sorted from them (not recorded which). The CDR3 DNA follows: TGCGCCAGCAGCTTGGAGTGGACAGGGGGAAGCTACACCTTC. This translates into CASSLEWTGGSYTF.